This TCR beta chain derives from a study of cytomegalovirus exposure and HLA in healthy donors. V was cut by 0 bases and J by 2 bases, with 13 bases left in between. Looked up from germline, CDR1 is LNHNV and CDR2 is YYDKDF (reference sequence). The CDR3 consists of 16 residues. The PCR contained 60 Vbeta and 13 Jbeta primers. Profiling relied on immunoSEQ multiplex PCR, and the TCRdb table lists in-frame clones only, not all of them. The table shows about 130,000 clones, with approximately 68% occurring only once. In its sample, this clone was seen a few times. The material sequenced was PBMCs. The TCR originated in a young man in good health and CMV-seropositive. The V call is TRBV15, the J call TRBJ1-2; no firm D call. CDR3 amino acids: CATSRDTQSWNYGYTF. In nucleotides, the CDR3 is TGTGCCACCAGCAGAGATACACAGTCATGGAACTATGGCTACACCTTC.